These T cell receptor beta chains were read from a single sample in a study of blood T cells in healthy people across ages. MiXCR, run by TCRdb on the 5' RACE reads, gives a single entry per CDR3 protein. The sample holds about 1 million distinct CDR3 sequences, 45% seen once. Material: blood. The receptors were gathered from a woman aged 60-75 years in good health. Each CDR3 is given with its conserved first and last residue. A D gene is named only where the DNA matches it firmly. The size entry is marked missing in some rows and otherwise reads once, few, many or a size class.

CSVEGGDIANYEQYF TGCAGCGTTGAGGGTGGAGACATCGCTAACTACGAGCAGTACTTC NA few TRBJ2-7 TRBV29-1
CASSWGIETQYF TGTGCCAGCAGTTGGGGCATAGAGACCCAGTACTTC NA NA TRBJ2-5 TRBV28
CASSLVASGSSYNEQFF TGCGCCAGCAGCTTGGTGGCTAGCGGGAGTTCCTACAATGAGCAGTTCTTC TRBD2 NA TRBJ2-1 TRBV7-6
CSVGAGTVRYGYTF TGCAGCGTTGGAGCCGGGACAGTTCGCTATGGCTACACCTTC TRBD1 many TRBJ1-2 TRBV29-1
CASSVAGEPYNEQFF TGTGCCAGCAGCGTCGCGGGAGAACCCTACAATGAGCAGTTCTTC TRBD2 many TRBJ2-1 TRBV7-3
CASSSTGLGVFYEQYF TGTGCCAGCAGCTCAACGGGGCTTGGTGTCTTCTACGAGCAGTACTTC NA NA TRBJ2-7 TRBV7-8
CSAGEGAVQETQYF TGCAGTGCTGGAGAGGGGGCAGTTCAAGAGACCCAGTACTTC TRBD1 NA TRBJ2-5 TRBV20-1
CASSPRYSNQPQHF TGTGCCAGCAGCCCCAGATATAGCAATCAGCCCCAGCATTTT NA NA TRBJ1-5 TRBV5-8
CAWRTGESSYEQYF TGTGCCTGGAGGACAGGAGAAAGCTCCTACGAGCAGTACTTC NA NA TRBJ2-7 TRBV30
CAIGRTSGTGELFF TGTGCCATCGGCAGGACTAGCGGCACCGGGGAGCTGTTTTTT TRBD2 NA TRBJ2-2 TRBV10-3
CASSGQVRETQYF TGCGCCAGCTCGGGACAGGTCCGGGAGACCCAGTACTTC TRBD1 NA TRBJ2-5 TRBV4-1
CASSSTGPDVNIQYF TGTGCCAGCAGTTCCACCGGGCCCGACGTTAACATTCAGTACTTC NA NA TRBJ2-4 TRBV27
CASSLDWGTEAFF TGTGCCAGCAGCTTAGATTGGGGTACTGAAGCTTTCTTT NA NA TRBJ1-1 TRBV11-2
CASSLGSLAGVGEQYF TGTGCCAGCAGCTTAGGGTCACTAGCGGGAGTGGGCGAGCAGTACTTC TRBD2 NA TRBJ2-7 TRBV7-8
CASSVGTGRFTEAFF TGTGCCAGCAGCGTAGGGACAGGGAGGTTCACTGAAGCTTTCTTT TRBD1 NA TRBJ1-1 TRBV7-3
CSAKAGVGGDEQFF TGCAGTGCTAAAGCGGGAGTAGGGGGCGATGAGCAGTTCTTC NA NA TRBJ2-1 TRBV20-1
CASRGTSGPGEQYF TGTGCCAGCAGAGGGACTAGCGGTCCGGGTGAGCAGTACTTC TRBD2 NA TRBJ2-7 TRBV5-6
CASSRDEHNEQFF TGTGCCAGTAGCCGGGACGAGCACAATGAGCAGTTCTTC NA NA TRBJ2-1 TRBV2
CAISESGTRGFGETQYF TGTGCCATCAGTGAGTCCGGGACTAGAGGCTTCGGTGAGACCCAGTACTTC TRBD2 few TRBJ2-5 TRBV10-3
CASSSASGFGYTF TGTGCCAGCAGCAGCGCCTCGGGGTTTGGCTACACCTTC NA many TRBJ1-2 TRBV5-4
CASSVSGYSNQPQHF TGTGCCAGCAGCGTAAGTGGCTATAGCAATCAGCCCCAGCATTTT NA NA TRBJ1-5 TRBV9
CASSPDRGLVADTQYF TGTGCCAGCAGCCCAGATAGGGGACTAGTTGCAGATACGCAGTATTTT TRBD2 medium-sized TRBJ2-3 TRBV7-2
CASRWDRGPSGRSNNEQFF TGTGCCAGCAGGTGGGACAGGGGACCGAGCGGGAGGTCCAACAATGAGCAGTTCTTC NA NA TRBJ2-1 TRBV14
CASSLGPPGATDTQYF TGTGCCAGCAGTTTGGGCCCGCCGGGAGCGACAGATACGCAGTATTTT NA NA TRBJ2-3 TRBV27